A single sample is the source of the 4 T cell receptor beta chains below, sequenced in a study of human T cells and chemical hapten exposure. Using its own MiXCR run on the RACE reads, TCRdb lists one record per CDR3 protein. The data show approximately 320,000 distinct CDR3 sequences, 4.5% to 5.5% seen once. Time point indicated: pre-sensitization, week 0. Specified treatment: therapeutic diphenylcyclopropenone sensitization with weekly scalp DPC. The starting material was whole blood, obtained in connection with sensitization to the hapten diphenylcyclopropenone (DPC). The receptors shown here come from a woman aged 18-35 years with alopecia areata. Some clones in this sample may be carry-over from other donors' samples.

This clonotype was counted at least ten times. The gene calls are TRBV6-5 and TRBJ1-1; no clear D. The CDR3 extends over 13 amino acids. The ends were cut back, 4 bases at V and 2 bases at J, with 8 bases in the middle. CDR1 and CDR2 from the germline V gene are MNHEY and SVGAGI. Here the CDR3 DNA reads TGTGCCAGCAGTTGGGCGGCAAACACTGAAGCTTTCTTT. It specifies CASSWAANTEAFF.

Only a few counts were recorded for this clonotype. This chain uses TRBV12-3 or TRBV12-4 with TRBJ2-5, with D perhaps matching TRBD2 (6 bases). With 3 bases removed from V and 5 bases from J, the gap between germline ends came to 13 bases. The CDR3 runs to 14 residues. The CDR3 nucleotides are TGTGCCAGCAGTTTCCAGGAGGGGCAGGAGACCCAGTACTTC. The encoded protein is CASSFQEGQETQYF.

In its sample, this clonotype was seen many times. The chain carries TRBV7-8 and TRBJ2-5; tentative D call: TRBD2 (6 bases). Germline values: CDR1 SGHVS, CDR2 FQNEAQ. This CDR3 is built from 13 residues. Trimming removed 5 bases from V and 7 bases from J, with 14 bases in between. Here the CDR3 reads CASSRDSLGTQYF. The CDR3 coding sequence is TGTGCCAGCAGCAGGGACTCTTTGGGGACCCAGTACTTC. Full variable domain (missing parts from reference TRBV7-8 and TRBJ2-5): GAGVSQSPRYKVAKRGQDVALRCDPISGHVSLFWYQQALGQGPEFLTYFQNEAQLDKSGLPSDRFFAERPEGSVSTLKIQRTQQEDSAVYLCASSRDSLGTQYFGPGTRLLVL.

The CDR3 sequence: CASSLAGPRSDQETQYF. In nucleotides, the CDR3 is TGTGCCAGCAGCTTAGCGGGGCCGCGGTCTGATCAAGAGACCCAGTACTTC. The chain links TRBV7-2 to TRBJ2-5; TRBD1 might be the D (5 bases). Germline lookup yields CDR1 SGHTA and CDR2 FQGNSA. V gave up 0 bases and J gave up 2 bases, with 16 bases separating them. There are 17 residues in the CDR3.